Below, 29 T cell receptor beta chains from the same sample are listed, as sequenced in a study of cytomegalovirus exposure and HLA in healthy donors. TCRdb keeps only in-frame clones here, not all; method: immunoSEQ multiplex PCR. Of 150,000 to 200,000 clones listed, around 82% were seen once; the top ten hold about 2.8%. Sample: PBMCs. Every receptor here comes from a woman aged 18-29 years in good health and CMV-seropositive.

This clone was found a few times. The chain couples TRBV7-2 to TRBJ1-3; 9 bases fit TRBD1. There are 15 residues in the CDR3. Germline V gives CDR1 SGHTA, CDR2 FQGNSA. V dropped 3 bases and J dropped 4; count of bases not matched to a gene: 4. For the CDR3, the DNA is TGTGCCAGCAGCTTTACCGGGACAGGGGGAAACACCATATATTTT. This encodes CASSFTGTGGNTIYF. The full variable domain, in which reference TRBV7-2 and TRBJ1-3 provide the parts outside the CDR3, is GAGVSQSPSNKVTEKGKDVELRCDPISGHTALYWYRQSLGQGLEFLIYFQGNSAPDKSGLPSDRFSAERTGGSVSTLTIQRTQQEDSAVYLCASSFTGTGGNTIYFGEGSWLTVV.

V gene TRBV4-3 combines with J gene TRBJ2-1, with 8 bases fitting TRBD2. CDR3 length: 18 amino acids. J was trimmed by 4 bases and V by 4 bases; bases with no gene match: 15. Per germline, CDR1 LGHNA and CDR2 YSLEER. CDR3 in DNA: TGCGCCAGCAGCCTTCGACCGGGGGGGCCTTCTGTGTACAATGAGCAGTTCTTC. This gives the protein CASSLRPGGPSVYNEQFF.

The V and J genes are TRBV19 and TRBJ1-5; D uncertain. Germline CDR1 reads LNHDA; CDR2 reads SQIVND (reference sequence). Trimming pared 4 bases from V and 1 base from J, leaving 8 bases between. This CDR3 spans 14 amino acids. CDR3 coding DNA: TGTGCCAGTAGTACCCATCGGAGCAATCAGCCCCAGCATTTT. Protein product: CASSTHRSNQPQHF.

This chain uses TRBV9 with TRBJ2-7; TRBD2 matches 10 bases. The trim removed 4 bases at V and 4 bases at J, leaving 8 bases unmatched. Germline lookup yields CDR1 SGDLS and CDR2 YYNGEE. This CDR3 is 15 amino acids long. This CDR3 is CASSPFSGGIYEQYF. The CDR3 DNA is TGTGCCAGCAGCCCTTTTAGCGGGGGGATATACGAGCAGTACTTC. The full variable domain, its missing parts supplied by reference TRBV9 and TRBJ2-7, is DSGVTQTPKHLITATGQRVTLRCSPRSGDLSVYWYQQSLDQGLQFLIQYYNGEERAKGNILERFSAQQFPDLHSELNLSSLELGDSALYFCASSPFSGGIYEQYFGPGTRLTVT.

The chain carries TRBV5-6 and TRBJ1-1; D not certain. V was cut by 4 bases and J by 1 base, with 5 bases left in between. The CDR3 contains 12 residues. Germline CDR1 reads SGHDT; CDR2 reads YYEEEE. The CDR3 is CASSLKNTEAFF. The CDR3 DNA reads as TGTGCCAGCAGCCTAAAGAACACTGAAGCTTTCTTT.

V is TRBV11-2 and J is TRBJ2-7; no firm D call. Germline V gives CDR1 SGHAT, CDR2 FQNNGV. The V and J ends lost 5 bases and 4 bases respectively, with 3 bases between them. The CDR3 is 10 residues long. CDR3 region: CASSQYEQYF. The CDR3 nucleotides are TGTGCCAGCAGCCAGTACGAGCAGTACTTC.

The rearrangement joins TRBV6-1 to TRBJ2-2, with 11 bases matching TRBD1. In germline, CDR1 is MNHNS, CDR2 SASEGT. The CDR3 length is 16 residues. After removal of 3 bases from V and 2 bases from J, the junction contained 2 bases not matched to a gene. This chain's CDR3 is CASSDWTGGNTGELFF. DNA for the CDR3: TGTGCCAGCAGTGATTGGACAGGGGGCAACACCGGGGAGCTGTTTTTT.

The gene calls are TRBV6-5 and TRBJ1-6, with no clear D. Germline lookup yields CDR1 MNHEY and CDR2 SVGAGI. The V end was cut by 5 bases, the J end by 5 bases, with 13 bases between. The CDR3 spans 15 residues. The CDR3 bases are TGTGCCAGCAGTGGGGAGCCTGCCGATAATTCACCCCTCCACTTT. Translated, it gives CASSGEPADNSPLHF.

The V call is TRBV14, the J call TRBJ1-2; TRBD1 aligns across 7 bases. Germline V gene sequence: CDR1 SGHDN, CDR2 FVKESK. The CDR3 extends over 14 amino acids. With V trimmed by 5 bases and J by 7 bases, 10 bases remained unmatched. CDR3 residues: CASSSDRALGGYTF. DNA of the CDR3: TGTGCCAGCAGCAGTGACAGGGCTTTAGGTGGCTACACCTTC.

This chain connects TRBV25-1 to TRBJ2-5; TRBD1 might be the D (6 bases). Trimming removed 5 bases from V and 1 base from J, with 11 bases in between. The CDR3 spans 14 residues. Per the germline V gene, CDR1 is MGHDK and CDR2 is SYGVNS. CDR3 loop: CASSRGGFQETQYF. DNA for the CDR3: TGTGCCAGCAGTCGAGGGGGTTTCCAAGAGACCCAGTACTTC.

The J gene is TRBJ1-5, the V gene TRBV10-3; a possible D gene is TRBD1 (5 bases). CDR1 and CDR2 from the germline V gene are ENHRY and SYGVKD. Between the trimmed V and J ends, which lost 4 bases and 6 bases, there was a span of 10 bases. CDR3 length: 13 residues. The CDR3 nucleotides are TGTGCCATCAGTGTAGGGGATAGTCAGCCCCAGCATTTT. It yields the protein CAISVGDSQPQHF.

CDR3 loop: CAGARGSYNEQFF. CDR3 nucleotides: TGTGCCGGAGCTAGGGGTTCCTACAATGAGCAGTTCTTC. This chain joins TRBV6-1 and TRBJ2-1, with TRBD1 as a possible D gene (5 bases). From germline, CDR1 is MNHNS and CDR2 SASEGT. This CDR3 is built from 13 residues. V was clipped by 11 bases and J by 1 base, with 12 bases between them.

This rearrangement joins TRBV7-8 to TRBJ1-1; possible D gene TRBD1, 5 bases. CDR3 length: 15 residues. The germline gives CDR1 SGHVS, CDR2 FQNEAQ. Trimming removed 1 base from V and 2 bases from J, with 11 bases in between. The chain's CDR3 is CASSLVGGGNTEAFF. The CDR3 DNA is TGTGCCAGCAGCTTAGTTGGGGGGGGAAACACTGAAGCTTTCTTT. Based on the CDR3 plus reference TRBV7-8 and TRBJ1-1, the full variable domain is GAGVSQSPRYKVAKRGQDVALRCDPISGHVSLFWYQQALGQGPEFLTYFQNEAQLDKSGLPSDRFFAERPEGSVSTLKIQRTQQEDSAVYLCASSLVGGGNTEAFFGQGTRLTVV.

The genes are TRBV9 and TRBJ2-7, with 8 bases matching TRBD1. This CDR3 has 15 amino acids. Germline V gene data show CDR1 as SGDLS and CDR2 as YYNGEE. Trimming removed 7 bases from V and 4 bases from J; junction bases left unmatched: 13. CDR3 amino acids: CASSRGRGLEYEQYF. The CDR3 region has the DNA TGTGCCAGCTCAAGGGGCAGGGGGCTTGAGTACGAGCAGTACTTC.

This clone was seen only once. The CDR3 sequence is CASSWNRDTEAFF. The CDR3 nucleotides read TGTGCCAGCAGTTGGAACAGAGACACTGAAGCTTTCTTT. This sequence joins TRBV2 and TRBJ1-1; D gene unclear. The germline V gene encodes CDR1 SNHLY and CDR2 FYNNEI. The CDR3 has 13 amino acids. Trimming cost V 5 bases and J 3 bases, with 10 bases left between them.

J is TRBJ2-7 and V is TRBV19; D possibly corresponds to TRBD2 (5 bases). V lost 3 bases, J lost 2 bases, and 11 bases lay in between. The CDR3 covers 14 residues. Germline loops: CDR1 LNHDA, CDR2 SQIVND (reference sequence). The CDR3 reads CASSMRESAYEQYF. The DNA of the CDR3 is TGTGCCAGTAGTATGAGGGAATCCGCCTACGAGCAGTACTTC.

The table lists this clone with a count of one. The chain uses TRBV25-1 and TRBJ2-7, with 9 bases matching TRBD1. The CDR3 runs to 15 residues. Germline assignment: CDR1 MGHDK and CDR2 SYGVNS. The junction had 8 bases not matched to a gene; V was cut back by 3 bases and J by 5 bases. The CDR3 spells CASSDPGQGDNEQYF. In nucleotides, the CDR3 is TGTGCCAGCAGTGACCCGGGACAGGGTGATAACGAGCAGTACTTC.

The V call is TRBV2, the J call TRBJ1-1; 8 bases agree with TRBD1. V lost 2 bases to trimming and J lost 1 base; unmatched junction nucleotides: 9. This CDR3 region has 17 residues. The germline V gene encodes CDR1 SNHLY and CDR2 FYNNEI. The CDR3 DNA reads as TGTGCCAGCAGTGAAAGCATTTTAGGACAGGGGAACACTGAAGCTTTCTTT. Amino acid sequence: CASSESILGQGNTEAFF.

The chain joins TRBV29-1 to TRBJ2-3; TRBD1 agrees at 10 bases. The CDR3 length is 14 residues. Germline CDR1 is SQVTM and CDR2 is ANQGSEA. V gave up 8 bases and J gave up 4 bases; unmatched junction bases: 9. In DNA, the CDR3 is TGCAGCTCCCAGGGACAGGGGATCTCAGATACGCAGTATTTT. Protein sequence: CSSQGQGISDTQYF.

The chain uses TRBV15 and TRBJ2-5; the D gene is possibly TRBD2 (6 bases). CDR1 is LNHNV and CDR2 is YYDKDF in the germline V gene (reference sequence). Trimming left V 1 base short and J 3 bases short, with 12 bases between. This CDR3 is 15 amino acids long. CDR3 coding DNA: TGTGCCACCAGCAGAGGGGCGGGGACCAAAGAGACCCAGTACTTC. Protein: CATSRGAGTKETQYF.

The chain links TRBV4-3 to TRBJ1-5; D gene uncertain. The CDR3 runs to 15 residues. Germline values: CDR1 LGHNA, CDR2 YSLEER. V was pared by 0 bases and J by 5 bases, with 11 bases between. CDR3 residues: CASSQDRGGDQPQHF. In DNA, the CDR3 is TGCGCCAGCAGCCAAGATCGAGGCGGGGATCAGCCCCAGCATTTT.

The chain recombines TRBV19 with TRBJ1-1; D is uncertain. In germline, CDR1 is LNHDA, CDR2 SQIVND (reference sequence). This CDR3 spans 17 amino acids. Trimming cost V 0 bases and J 1 base, with 15 bases left between them. DNA of the CDR3: TGTGCCAGTAGTATAGACCTTCGCCGGGGAAAGAACACTGAAGCTTTCTTT. Its protein product is CASSIDLRRGKNTEAFF.

The gene calls are TRBV7-8 and TRBJ1-4, with 9 bases aligning to TRBD1. V dropped 6 bases and J dropped 7; count of bases not matched to a gene: 15. This CDR3 spans 17 amino acids. In germline, CDR1 is SGHVS, CDR2 FQNEAQ. CDR3 bases: TGTGCCAGCAGTACTGCTTGGGACAGGGCTATGGGTGAAAAACTGTTTTTT. It encodes CASSTAWDRAMGEKLFF.

This clone was seen just once. The rearrangement joins TRBV2 to TRBJ2-2; D might be TRBD1 (6 bases). CDR1 is SNHLY, CDR2 FYNNEI, per germline. V was cut by 0 bases and J by 7 bases, with 12 bases left in between. The CDR3 extends over 15 amino acids. As DNA, the CDR3 is TGTGCCAGCAGTGAAGCGGCAGGGGTAATCGGGGAGCTGTTTTTT. This gives the protein CASSEAAGVIGELFF.

V and J are TRBV15 and TRBJ1-3; perhaps TRBD1 as D (5 bases). The CDR3 sequence is 15 residues long. Trimming stripped 3 bases from V and 0 bases from J, with 9 bases between. Germline CDR1 reads LNHNV; CDR2 reads YYDKDF (reference sequence). CDR3: CATSRNRNSGNTIYF. DNA for the CDR3: TGTGCCACCAGCAGGAACAGGAACTCTGGAAACACCATATATTTT.

In its sample, this clone was seen a few times. V gene TRBV25-1 combines with J gene TRBJ2-2; 7 bases are shared with TRBD2. V was clipped by 3 bases and J by 7 bases; unmatched bases: 5. The CDR3 length is 14 residues. Per the germline V gene, CDR1 is MGHDK and CDR2 is SYGVNS. The CDR3 DNA reads TGTGCCAGCAGTGAGGGGGGGGAGGTCGGGGAGCTGTTTTTT. Protein product: CASSEGGEVGELFF.

The chain carries TRBV11-2 and TRBJ2-2; 7 bases fit TRBD1. Germline-derived CDR1 and CDR2 are SGHAT and FQNNGV. This CDR3 spans 15 amino acids. Trimming took 3 bases from V and 1 from J; bases not matched to a gene: 2. The CDR3 DNA is TGTGCCAGCAGCTTGGGACAGCAGAACACCGGGGAGCTGTTTTTT. This codes for CASSLGQQNTGELFF.

This clone was seen only once. This chain links TRBV7-9 with TRBJ1-1; D perhaps matches TRBD1 (6 bases). The CDR3 length is 14 residues. Germline loops: CDR1 SEHNR, CDR2 FQNEAQ (reference sequence). V lost 5 bases and J 2 bases, leaving 12 bases between the germline ends. As DNA, the CDR3 is TGTGCCAGCAGCACCCTACAGGGAAACACTGAAGCTTTCTTT. Encoded protein: CASSTLQGNTEAFF.

The chain recombines TRBV5-8 with TRBJ2-2, with no clear D. The germline V and J ends were trimmed by 6 bases and 0 bases, with 9 bases remaining between them. CDR3 size: 14 residues. The germline V gene encodes CDR1 SGHTS and CDR2 YDEGEE. The CDR3 nucleotides read TGTGCCAGCACGGTCGGGTCGAACACCGGGGAGCTGTTTTTT. It codes for CASTVGSNTGELFF. The full variable domain, in which reference TRBV5-8 and TRBJ2-2 provide the parts outside the CDR3, is EAGVTQSPTHLIKTRGQQATLRCSPISGHTSVYWYQQALGLGLQFLLWYDEGEERNRGNFPPRFSGRQFPNYSSELNVNALELEDSALYLCASTVGSNTGELFFGEGSRLTVL.